These 14 T cell receptor beta chains share one sample of origin, sequenced in a study of blood T cells in healthy people across ages. Together with a sample-barcoded 5' primer, a J-beta primer mix was included in a second PCR lasting 7 to 11 cycles. Each CDR3 protein is one row after TCRdb ran MiXCR on the 5' RACE reads. The table lists around 1,000,000 distinct CDR3 sequences, 20% to 25% of them singletons, with less than 0.75% in the top ten. Another study also made use of these data, one on T cells of mothers and their children.

Material for sequencing was blood. Receptors were obtained from a girl aged 2 to 10 in good health.

This clonotype has only a few counts. The chain links TRBV6-5 to TRBJ2-3, with D unresolved. This CDR3 has 15 amino acids. Trimming took off 0 bases at V and 0 bases at J, with 7 bases between the two ends. CDR1 is MNHEY, CDR2 SVGAGI, per germline. The CDR3 DNA follows: TGTGCCAGCAGTTACTCGAGGCTGAGCACAGATACGCAGTATTTT. Its translation is CASSYSRLSTDTQYF.

This clonotype was detected only a few times. V and J are TRBV10-3 and TRBJ1-1; the match to TRBD1 covers 8 bases. With 8 bases clipped from V and 1 base from J, the junction kept 3 bases outside the gene matches. The CDR3 runs 13 residues. Germline CDR1 and CDR2: ENHRY and SYGVKD. CDR3 sequence (DNA): TGTGCCATCTCAGGGGGCCAGAACACTGAAGCTTTCTTT. Residues: CAISGGQNTEAFF.

The chain recombines TRBV20-1 with TRBJ2-7, with TRBD1 matching 9 bases. The CDR3 runs to 15 residues. Germline V CDR1 and CDR2: DFQATT, SNEGSKA (reference sequence). After removal of 1 base from V and 3 bases from J, the junction contained 7 bases not matched to a gene. CDR3 region: CSARASGTGIYEQYF. Here the CDR3 DNA reads TGCAGTGCTAGAGCTTCCGGGACAGGGATCTACGAGCAGTACTTC.

CDR3 region: CASSQLQDYSNQPQHF. The CDR3 nucleotides read TGTGCCAGCAGCCAATTACAGGATTATAGCAATCAGCCCCAGCATTTT. V is TRBV16 and J is TRBJ1-5, with a possible D match to TRBD1 (5 bases). The CDR3 has 16 residues. CDR1 is KGHSY, CDR2 FQNENV, per germline. V was clipped by 1 base and J by 0 bases, with 10 bases between them.

This chain uses TRBV6-5 with TRBJ1-4, with D perhaps TRBD1 (6 bases). Per germline, CDR1 MNHEY and CDR2 SVGAGI. V was pared by 5 bases and J by 9 bases, with 16 bases between. CDR3 length equals 14 residues. The CDR3 region has the DNA TGTGCCAGCAGTCCGATAGGACAGTCCAAAAAACTGTTTTTT. Translation gives CASSPIGQSKKLFF.

This clonotype has just a few counts. The chain employs TRBV4-1 and TRBJ2-5; the D is unclear. The CDR3 has 17 residues. CDR1 MGHRA and CDR2 YSYEKL come from the germline V gene. Between the trimmed V and J ends, which lost 3 bases and 3 bases, there was a span of 20 bases. Here the CDR3 reads CASSQRPGPSPEETQYF. CDR3 nucleotides: TGCGCCAGCAGCCAGCGACCGGGCCCAAGCCCGGAAGAGACCCAGTACTTC.

V is TRBV12-5 and J is TRBJ2-3; D is undetermined. This CDR3 spans 15 amino acids. Trimming cost V 2 bases and J 0 bases, with 9 bases left between them. In germline, CDR1 is LGHNT, CDR2 FRNRAP. DNA of the CDR3: TGTGCTAGTGGTTTGCGGTCTCCTAGCACAGATACGCAGTATTTT. Its protein is CASGLRSPSTDTQYF.

The V gene is TRBV14, the J gene TRBJ1-1; no clear D gene. The CDR3 loop spans 12 amino acids. Between the trimmed V and J ends, which lost 5 bases and 7 bases, there was a span of 11 bases. CDR1 is SGHDN and CDR2 is FVKESK in the germline V gene. The CDR3 DNA reads as TGTGCCAGCAGCTCCGGGTCACTTGAAGCTTTCTTT. This sequence encodes CASSSGSLEAFF.

This clonotype was counted at least ten times. The rearrangement uses TRBV11-1 and TRBJ2-7; no clear D gene. The V end lost 5 bases, the J end lost 5 bases, and 4 bases lay between the germline ends. Germline CDR1 SGHAT, CDR2 FQDESV (reference sequence). The CDR3 length is 10 residues. CDR3: CASSGDEQYF. CDR3 DNA: TGTGCCAGCAGCGGTGACGAGCAGTACTTC.

This chain links TRBV4-3 with TRBJ2-3, with 9 bases lining up with TRBD1. CDR3 size: 18 residues. The V segment lost 2 bases and the J segment 1 base; nucleotides outside the gene matches: 10. CDR1 LGHNA and CDR2 YSLEER come from the germline V gene. CDR3 residues: CASSQRPGWTGGTDTQYF. DNA for the CDR3: TGCGCCAGCAGCCAACGCCCCGGTTGGACAGGGGGCACAGATACGCAGTATTTT.

The V call is TRBV29-1, the J call TRBJ2-3; 9 nucleotides agree with TRBD2. The CDR3 sequence is 14 residues long. V lost 7 bases, J lost 2 bases, and 7 bases stayed unmatched. Germline loops: CDR1 SQVTM, CDR2 ANQGSEA. CDR3 nucleotide sequence: TGCAGCGCCCTGACTAGCGGACTCACAGATACGCAGTATTTT. It encodes CSALTSGLTDTQYF.

The chain has TRBV6-5 and TRBJ1-6, with a weak D call TRBD1 (5 bases). V lost 6 bases, J lost 8 bases, and 17 bases lay in between. The germline V gene has CDR1 MNHEY and CDR2 SVGAGI. The CDR3 runs to 15 residues. In DNA form, the CDR3 reads TGTGCCAGCAGACTTGACACACGGGGGGATTCACCCCTCCACTTT. Protein: CASRLDTRGDSPLHF.

The chain couples TRBV19 to TRBJ1-1; TRBD1 aligns across 7 bases. CDR1 and CDR2 (germline): LNHDA, SQIVND (reference sequence). The CDR3 consists of 14 residues. V lost 7 bases and J lost 4; bases outside the gene matches: 9. This CDR3 is CASNPTGVVTEAFF. The CDR3 DNA reads as TGTGCCAGTAACCCTACAGGGGTGGTCACTGAAGCTTTCTTT.

This clonotype was seen a few times. This chain joins TRBV9 and TRBJ2-5, with 7 bases identical to TRBD2. CDR1 and CDR2 (germline): SGDLS, YYNGEE. Losses at the gene ends were 1 base for V and 5 bases for J; bases not matched to a gene: 8. CDR3 length equals 15 residues. This chain's CDR3 is CASSVSAGEGETQYF. Here the CDR3 DNA reads TGTGCCAGCAGCGTATCGGCGGGAGAGGGGGAGACCCAGTACTTC.